These T cell receptor beta chains were read from a single sample in a study. TCRdb re-called the 5' RACE reads through MiXCR, storing one row per CDR3 protein. The sample includes about 43,000 distinct CDR3 sequences, roughly a fifth of them seen just once. Sequenced: Tregs sorted from a lymph node. Receptors originate from a female donor with breast cancer. The CDR3 runs from the conserved cysteine through the conserved F or W. Each record gives: clone size, J gene, V gene, D gene, CDR3 protein, CDR3 DNA. The D gene is left open where the match is weak. Part of the rows lack a size; the others show once, few, many or a class for expanded clones.

abundance: .
j_gene: TRBJ2-1
v_gene: TRBV7-9
d_gene: .
CDR3aa: CASSVSGTNANEQFF
CDR3nt: TGTGCCAGCAGCGTATCCGGGACCAACGCCAATGAGCAGTTCTTC

abundance: .
j_gene: TRBJ2-5
v_gene: TRBV6-2/TRBV6-3
d_gene: TRBD2
CDR3aa: CASRELAGGQETQYF
CDR3nt: TGTGCCAGCAGGGAACTAGCGGGAGGCCAAGAGACCCAGTACTTC

abundance: .
j_gene: TRBJ2-5
v_gene: TRBV20-1
d_gene: TRBD1
CDR3aa: CGAIPLTGAKTQYF
CDR3nt: TGCGGTGCTATACCTTTAACAGGGGCCAAGACCCAGTACTTC

abundance: few
j_gene: TRBJ2-7
v_gene: TRBV29-1
d_gene: TRBD2
CDR3aa: CSVETSGSYEQYF
CDR3nt: TGCAGCGTGGAAACTAGCGGGAGCTACGAGCAGTACTTC

abundance: .
j_gene: TRBJ2-3
v_gene: TRBV7-9
d_gene: TRBD2
CDR3aa: CASSPGTSGSTQYF
CDR3nt: TGTGCCAGCAGCCCCGGGACTAGCGGGAGTACGCAGTATTTT

abundance: many
j_gene: TRBJ2-1
v_gene: TRBV9
d_gene: TRBD1
CDR3aa: CASSVDQGANEQFF
CDR3nt: TGTGCCAGCAGCGTAGATCAGGGGGCCAATGAGCAGTTCTTC

abundance: many
j_gene: TRBJ1-5
v_gene: TRBV27
d_gene: .
CDR3aa: CASSLGGAGQPQHF
CDR3nt: TGTGCCAGCAGTTTGGGAGGCGCAGGTCAGCCCCAGCATTTT

abundance: many
j_gene: TRBJ2-5
v_gene: TRBV20-1
d_gene: .
CDR3aa: CSARETAQETQYF
CDR3nt: TGCAGTGCTAGAGAAACTGCGCAAGAGACCCAGTACTTC

abundance: .
j_gene: TRBJ1-4
v_gene: TRBV4-2
d_gene: .
CDR3aa: CASSQGPGHGEKLFF
CDR3nt: TGTGCCAGCAGCCAGGGCCCGGGACACGGTGAAAAACTGTTTTTT

abundance: .
j_gene: TRBJ2-1
v_gene: TRBV9
d_gene: TRBD2
CDR3aa: CASGTSGPKFF
CDR3nt: TGTGCCAGCGGGACTAGCGGCCCTAAGTTCTTC

abundance: medium-sized
j_gene: TRBJ2-2
v_gene: TRBV19
d_gene: .
CDR3aa: CASKEDSGNIGELFF
CDR3nt: TGTGCCAGTAAAGAGGATTCGGGGAATATCGGGGAGCTGTTTTTT

abundance: few
j_gene: TRBJ2-3
v_gene: TRBV30
d_gene: .
CDR3aa: CAWSVKGSGRTDTQYF
CDR3nt: TGTGCCTGGAGTGTCAAAGGGTCGGGTCGCACAGATACGCAGTATTTT

abundance: few
j_gene: TRBJ1-5
v_gene: TRBV12-3/TRBV12-4
d_gene: .
CDR3aa: CASSRTGNQPQHF
CDR3nt: TGTGCCAGCAGTAGGACGGGCAATCAGCCCCAGCATTTT

abundance: many
j_gene: TRBJ2-7
v_gene: TRBV4-1
d_gene: TRBD2
CDR3aa: CASSQVGEGYEQYF
CDR3nt: TGCGCCAGCAGCCAAGTTGGGGAGGGTTACGAGCAGTACTTC

abundance: few
j_gene: TRBJ1-1
v_gene: TRBV7-8
d_gene: TRBD1
CDR3aa: CASSLARGLDTEAFF
CDR3nt: TGTGCCAGCAGCTTAGCCAGGGGGCTTGACACTGAAGCTTTCTTT